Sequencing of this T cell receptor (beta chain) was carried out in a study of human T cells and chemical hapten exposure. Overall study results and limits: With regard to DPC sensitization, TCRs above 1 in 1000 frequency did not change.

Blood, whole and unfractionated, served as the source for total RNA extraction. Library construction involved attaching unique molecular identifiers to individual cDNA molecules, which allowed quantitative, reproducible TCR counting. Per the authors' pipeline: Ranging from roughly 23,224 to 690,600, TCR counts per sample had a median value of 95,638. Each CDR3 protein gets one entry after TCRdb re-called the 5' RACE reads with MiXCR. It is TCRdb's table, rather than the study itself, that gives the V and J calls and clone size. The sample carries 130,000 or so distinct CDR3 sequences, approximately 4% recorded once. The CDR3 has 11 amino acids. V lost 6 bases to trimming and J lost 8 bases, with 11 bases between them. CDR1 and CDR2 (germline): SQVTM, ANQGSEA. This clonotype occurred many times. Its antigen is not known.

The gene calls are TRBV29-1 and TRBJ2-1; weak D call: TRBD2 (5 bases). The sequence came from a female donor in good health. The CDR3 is CSVYRGYEQFF. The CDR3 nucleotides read TGCAGCGTGTATCGGGGTTATGAGCAGTTCTTC.